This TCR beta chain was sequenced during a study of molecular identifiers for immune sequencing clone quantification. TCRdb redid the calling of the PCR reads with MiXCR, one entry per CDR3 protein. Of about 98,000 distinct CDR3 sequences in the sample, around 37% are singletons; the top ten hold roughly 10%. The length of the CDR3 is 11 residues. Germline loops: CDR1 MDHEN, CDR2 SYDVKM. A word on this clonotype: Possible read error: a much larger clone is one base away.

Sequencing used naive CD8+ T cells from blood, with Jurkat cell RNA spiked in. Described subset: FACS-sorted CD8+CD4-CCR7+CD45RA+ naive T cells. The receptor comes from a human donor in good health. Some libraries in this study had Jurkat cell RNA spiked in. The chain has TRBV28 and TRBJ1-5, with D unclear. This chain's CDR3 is CASGIYQPQQF. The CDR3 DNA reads TGTGCCAGCGGGATATATCAGCCCCAGCAATTT.